This T cell receptor beta chain originates from a study of metastatic and nonmetastatic thyroid tumors. Each patient went into thyroid surgery without having received any treatment. Using MiXCR, TCRdb reanalyzed the PCR reads. The sample holds roughly 16,000 clones; 15% to 20% are singletons and the top ten take roughly 14%. The germline gives CDR1 MGHDK, CDR2 SYGVNS. The germline V and J ends were trimmed by 3 bases and 6 bases, with 23 bases remaining between them. The CDR3 is 18 amino acids. This clone appeared many times. The receptor was derived from a female donor with papillary thyroid cancer or a benign thyroid nodule (not recorded which). Some clones in this sample may be carry-over from other donors' samples. This rearrangement joins TRBV25-1 to TRBJ1-4, with D uncertain. The sample comprised blood. The CDR3 region has the DNA TGTGCCAGCAGTGACACTTCGTCCGCTGGGCGGACTTATGAAAAACTGTTTTTT. Encoded protein: CASSDTSSAGRTYEKLFF.